The 21 T cell receptor beta chains below come from one sample, sequenced in a study of PD-1 blockade in classical Hodgkin lymphoma (dated by TCRdb to 2018 to 2021). The time point label corresponds to: cycle 4 day 1 (C4D1), after more than five weeks of nivolumab. Every trial patient had relapsed following autologous stem cell transplantation, and prior brentuximab vedotin exposure was what differed among cohorts A, B and C. Library construction relied on the immunoSEQ multiplex PCR assay. TCRdb's version of the immuneACCESS table is confined to in-frame rearrangements and falls short of the full clone set. An unresolved V gene accounts for under half of the shortfall where checked; the remainder is of unknown origin. In all, the sample holds 75,000 to 95,000 clones, and 75% to 85% of those were seen once. In total, the top ten clones hold more than 15% of the sample. The source material was peripheral blood mononuclear cells (PBMCs), sampled before the fourth cycle of nivolumab. Receptors originate from a human donor with classical Hodgkin lymphoma.

The chain combines TRBV19 with TRBJ2-7; 8 bases line up with TRBD2. The V gene end was trimmed by 6 bases and the J gene end by 4 bases; junction bases not matched to a gene: 11. Germline V CDR1 and CDR2: LNHDA, SQIVND (reference sequence). This CDR3 comprises 15 residues. The CDR3 DNA follows: TGTGCCAGTAGCTTAGGAAGCGGGAGAGGGTACGAGCAGTACTTC. Translation: CASSLGSGRGYEQYF.

The chain couples TRBV28 to TRBJ2-7, with D perhaps assigned TRBD1 or TRBD2 (5 bases each). V shed 6 bases and J shed 0 bases, with 12 bases lying between them. Germline CDR1 is MDHEN and CDR2 is SYDVKM. The CDR3 is 14 residues long. In nucleotides, the CDR3 is TGTGCCAGCAGGGGACCTTTGAGCTCCTACGAGCAGTACTTC. It yields the protein CASRGPLSSYEQYF.

The chain has TRBV9 and TRBJ2-3; unclear D gene. Trimming shortened V by 4 bases and J by 4 bases, and 10 bases separated the two germline ends. CDR1 is SGDLS, CDR2 YYNGEE, per germline. The CDR3 covers 13 residues. CDR3 loop: CASSPPAADTQYF. The CDR3 nucleotides read TGTGCCAGCAGCCCCCCCGCGGCAGATACGCAGTATTTT. Full variable domain (outside the CDR3, taken from reference TRBV9 and TRBJ2-3): DSGVTQTPKHLITATGQRVTLRCSPRSGDLSVYWYQQSLDQGLQFLIQYYNGEERAKGNILERFSAQQFPDLHSELNLSSLELGDSALYFCASSPPAADTQYFGPGTRLTVL.

V gene TRBV19 combines with J gene TRBJ1-5; D ambiguous. CDR3 length: 12 amino acids. Germline assignment: CDR1 LNHDA and CDR2 SQIVND (reference sequence). V was pared by 8 bases and J by 5 bases, with 10 bases between. The CDR3 nucleotides read TGTGCCAGTGGTAGGTGGGATCAGCCCCAGCATTTT. Protein sequence: CASGRWDQPQHF.

The J gene is TRBJ2-3, the V gene TRBV29-1; D ambiguous. The CDR3 has 16 residues. Looked up from germline, CDR1 is SQVTM and CDR2 is ANQGSEA. The V end lost 6 bases, the J end lost 0 bases, and 19 bases lay between the germline ends. The CDR3 here is CSVRGGRGPSTDTQYF. The CDR3 DNA reads TGCAGCGTCAGAGGTGGGCGCGGACCGAGCACAGATACGCAGTATTTT.

The chain joins TRBV9 to TRBJ1-2; D is unresolved. This CDR3 spans 14 amino acids. CDR1 and CDR2 (germline): SGDLS, YYNGEE. V was trimmed by 0 bases and J by 4 bases, leaving 10 bases between them. This CDR3 is CASSVDPTSYGYTF. CDR3 DNA: TGTGCCAGCAGCGTAGACCCCACGTCCTATGGCTACACCTTC.

This sequence joins TRBV27 and TRBJ1-2; the match to TRBD1 covers 8 bases. J gave up 4 bases and V 8 bases, and 15 bases lay outside the gene matches. The CDR3 has 16 residues. Germline V gene data show CDR1 as MNHEY and CDR2 as SMNVEV (reference sequence). The CDR3 is CASPEHRDRRAYGYTF. CDR3 in DNA: TGTGCCAGCCCCGAGCACCGGGACAGGAGAGCCTATGGCTACACCTTC.

This clone was counted only a few times. The rearrangement joins TRBV9 to TRBJ2-2; 7 positions agree with TRBD2. V lost 1 base and J lost 7; bases outside the gene matches: 7. This CDR3 is built from 15 residues. Germline V gives CDR1 SGDLS, CDR2 YYNGEE. The CDR3 protein is CASSVSGKPYGELFF. Written as DNA, the CDR3 is TGTGCCAGCAGCGTAAGCGGGAAGCCCTACGGGGAGCTGTTTTTT.

The chain employs TRBV30 and TRBJ2-3; D ambiguous. Germline V gives CDR1 GTSNPN, CDR2 SVGIG (reference sequence). The ends were cut back, 1 base at V and 4 bases at J, with 6 bases in the middle. This CDR3 contains 12 residues. Here the CDR3 reads CAWSGRSDTQYF. CDR3 DNA sequence: TGTGCCTGGAGTGGCAGATCAGATACGCAGTATTTT.

The sample holds one count of this clone. V and J are TRBV2 and TRBJ2-7; a possible D gene is TRBD1 (5 bases). Germline V lookup: CDR1 SNHLY, CDR2 FYNNEI. V lost 2 bases, J lost 3 bases, and 8 bases lay in between. The CDR3 runs 13 residues. The CDR3 nucleotides are TGTGCCAGCAGTGAATCAGGGCTCTACGAGCAGTACTTC. Encoded protein: CASSESGLYEQYF.

The CDR3 bases are TGTGCCAGCAGCGTGGGACATCCGTACCAAGAGACCCAGTACTTC. This codes for CASSVGHPYQETQYF. The chain couples TRBV7-8 to TRBJ2-5, with D maybe TRBD1 (6 bases). V was pared by 5 bases and J by 0 bases, with 13 bases between. CDR3 length: 15 amino acids. Germline V CDR1 and CDR2: SGHVS, FQNEAQ.

The rearrangement uses TRBV11-3 and TRBJ2-2; D is possibly TRBD2 (6 bases). Germline CDR1 and CDR2: SGHNT and YENEEA. The CDR3 contains 17 residues. V lost 0 bases, J lost 1 base, and 12 bases lay in between. The CDR3 sequence: CASSLESWGENTGELFF. CDR3 nucleotides: TGTGCCAGCAGCTTAGAGAGTTGGGGGGAGAACACCGGGGAGCTGTTTTTT.

The chain carries TRBV5-6 and TRBJ2-7; weak D call: TRBD2 (7 bases). Germline V gene data show CDR1 as SGHDT and CDR2 as YYEEEE. Trimming took 4 bases from V and 5 from J, leaving 16 bases between them. CDR3 size: 14 residues. This CDR3 is CASSARSGGHEQYF. CDR3 nucleotide sequence: TGTGCCAGCAGCGCAAGGTCGGGGGGCCACGAGCAGTACTTC.

The V and J genes are TRBV20-1 and TRBJ2-7; D ambiguous. The CDR3 covers 11 residues. CDR1 is DFQATT and CDR2 is SNEGSKA in the germline V gene (reference sequence). Trimming cost V 5 bases and J 3 bases, with 8 bases left between them. The CDR3 loop is CSAYSLYEQYF. The CDR3 DNA reads as TGCAGTGCTTATAGTCTCTACGAGCAGTACTTC.

This clone came up once. Its ends do not fully match the called genes, so a read error is possible. The gene calls are TRBV19 and TRBJ2-3; D may be TRBD2 (5 bases). Germline loops: CDR1 LNHDA, CDR2 SQIVND (reference sequence). The CDR3 spans 13 residues. Here the CDR3 reads CASSWASRDTQYF. Here the CDR3 DNA reads TGTGCCAGTAGTTGGGCTAGCAGAGATACGCAGTATTTT. Looking up the rest from reference TRBV19 and TRBJ2-3 gives the full variable domain: DGGITQSPKYLFRKEGQNVTLSCEQNLNHDAMYWYRQDPGQGLRLIYYSQIVNDFQKGDIAEGYSVSREKKESFPLTVTSAQKNPTAFYLCASSWASRDTQYFGPGTRLTVL.

This clone has only one observation. The rearrangement joins TRBV7-2 to TRBJ2-3; 14 nucleotides match TRBD2. CDR1 SGHTA and CDR2 FQGNSA come from the germline V gene. The CDR3 spans 18 residues. V was clipped by 5 bases and J by 2 bases; unmatched bases: 9. The CDR3 protein is CASSLRGLAGANTDTQYF. The CDR3 DNA reads TGTGCCAGCAGCCTCCGGGGACTAGCGGGAGCCAACACAGATACGCAGTATTTT.

This clone was found a few times. The V gene is TRBV7-6, the J gene TRBJ1-5; D is ambiguous. The CDR3 consists of 13 residues. Germline CDR1 and CDR2: SGHVS and FNYEAQ. Trimming removed 1 base from V and 3 bases from J, with 4 bases in between. CDR3 protein: CASSLGFNQPQHF. In DNA form, the CDR3 reads TGTGCCAGCAGCTTAGGGTTCAATCAGCCCCAGCATTTT.

Here the CDR3 DNA reads TGCGCCAGCAGCAACCCCGGTGGGGAGGGAGATACGCAGTATTTT. Encoded protein: CASSNPGGEGDTQYF. The genes are TRBV5-1 and TRBJ2-3, with 7 bases that match TRBD2. The germline CDR1 and CDR2 sequences are SGHRS and YFSETQ. This CDR3 is built from 15 residues. V lost 4 bases and J lost 5; bases outside the gene matches: 10.

This chain's CDR3 is CASSVGTYNEQFF. CDR3 in DNA: TGTGCCAGCAGCGTAGGGACATACAATGAGCAGTTCTTC. The J gene is TRBJ2-1, the V gene TRBV9; a weak D match, TRBD1 (5 bases). Trimming stripped 0 bases from V and 4 bases from J, with 5 bases between. This CDR3 has 13 residues. Germline V gene sequence: CDR1 SGDLS, CDR2 YYNGEE. Based on the CDR3 plus reference TRBV9 and TRBJ2-1, the full variable domain is DSGVTQTPKHLITATGQRVTLRCSPRSGDLSVYWYQQSLDQGLQFLIQYYNGEERAKGNILERFSAQQFPDLHSELNLSSLELGDSALYFCASSVGTYNEQFFGPGTRLTVL.

J is TRBJ2-5 and V is TRBV28, with D hard to call. CDR3 length: 14 residues. V was shortened by 1 base and J by 7 bases, with 13 bases between the two germline ends. Germline CDR1 and CDR2: MDHEN and SYDVKM. The CDR3 loop reads CASSLLPALGTQYF. The CDR3 DNA reads as TGTGCCAGCAGTTTATTGCCAGCCCTGGGGACCCAGTACTTC. Full variable domain (rest looked up from reference TRBV28 and TRBJ2-5): DVKVTQSSRYLVKRTGEKVFLECVQDMDHENMFWYRQDPGLGLRLIYFSYDVKMKEKGDIPEGYSVSREKKERFSLILESASTNQTSMYLCASSLLPALGTQYFGPGTRLLVL.

This chain uses TRBV6-1 with TRBJ2-3; D assignment may be TRBD1 or TRBD2 (6 bases each). The CDR3 sequence is 13 residues long. Germline V gives CDR1 MNHNS, CDR2 SASEGT. Between the trimmed V and J ends, which lost 6 bases and 4 bases, there was a span of 11 bases. CDR3 DNA sequence: TGTGCCAGCAGGAGGGGGGCATCAGATACGCAGTATTTT. Encoded protein: CASRRGASDTQYF.